Listed below are T cell receptor beta chains from one sample, sequenced in a study of blood T cells in healthy people across ages. TCRdb re-called the 5' RACE reads through MiXCR, storing one row per CDR3 protein. The data show some 1,500,000 distinct CDR3 sequences, roughly two fifths seen once. The sequenced material came from blood. The receptors derive from a woman under 30 in good health. Each CDR3 is given with its conserved first and last residue. Fields, in order: clone size, J gene, D gene, V gene, CDR3 DNA, CDR3 protein. A D gene is named only where the DNA matches it firmly. Clone size is shown for a subset of rows, as once, few, many or a class of expanded clone.

size: NA; J: TRBJ2-3; D: TRBD2; V: TRBV7-9; DNA: TGTGCCAGCAGCTCCGTAGCGGGGGCCCGCACAGATACGCAGTATTTT; CDR3: CASSSVAGARTDTQYF
size: NA; J: TRBJ2-7; D: TRBD2; V: TRBV9; DNA: TGTGCCAGCAGCCCGAGCCTCCAGGGATGGGCTAGCGGAAGATACTATGAGCAGTACTTC; CDR3: CASSPSLQGWASGRYYEQYF
size: NA; J: TRBJ1-5; D: TRBD1; V: TRBV6-2/TRBV6-3; DNA: TGTGCCAGCAGCTGGGACAGGGGGAGTCAGCCCCAGCATTTT; CDR3: CASSWDRGSQPQHF
size: NA; J: TRBJ2-7; D: NA; V: TRBV20-1; DNA: TGCAGTGCTAGAGATGGAGGACTACCGGAGCAGTACTTC; CDR3: CSARDGGLPEQYF
size: NA; J: TRBJ2-3; D: NA; V: TRBV6-5; DNA: TGTGCCAGCAGTTACGACACGCCCGGAGATACGCAGTATTTT; CDR3: CASSYDTPGDTQYF
size: few; J: TRBJ2-3; D: NA; V: TRBV6-5; DNA: TGTGCCAGCAGTTACTCGACGGGGGCCGCAGATACGCAGTATTTT; CDR3: CASSYSTGAADTQYF
size: NA; J: TRBJ2-3; D: TRBD2; V: TRBV7-9; DNA: TGTGCCGGCAGCACCGGGACTAGCGGGACCCTTATCGGAGATACGCAGTATTTT; CDR3: CAGSTGTSGTLIGDTQYF
size: NA; J: TRBJ2-1; D: NA; V: TRBV25-1; DNA: TGTGCCAGCAGTGTCCGGGACTCCCGCTACAATGAGCAGTTCTTC; CDR3: CASSVRDSRYNEQFF
size: NA; J: TRBJ2-1; D: TRBD2; V: TRBV5-1; DNA: TGCGCCAGCACTCCAGCGGGGGCTGGTGAGCAGTTCTTC; CDR3: CASTPAGAGEQFF
size: few; J: TRBJ2-4; D: TRBD2; V: TRBV27; DNA: TGTGCCAGCAGTCAGGGGACTAGCGGGAGGGCCCGTCACATTCAGTACTTC; CDR3: CASSQGTSGRARHIQYF
size: NA; J: TRBJ2-7; D: NA; V: TRBV5-1; DNA: TGCGCCAGCAGCCTGGAGGGGGCTACCATAACCTACGAGCAGTACTTC; CDR3: CASSLEGATITYEQYF
size: few; J: TRBJ2-1; D: TRBD2; V: TRBV4-2; DNA: TGTGCCAGCAGCCAAGATCTAGCGGGAGGTGGTAGAAACTACAATGAGCAGTTCTTC; CDR3: CASSQDLAGGGRNYNEQFF
size: NA; J: TRBJ1-4; D: NA; V: TRBV13; DNA: TGTGCCAGCAGCTACGGGACGGACGCAACTAATGAAAAACTGTTTTTT; CDR3: CASSYGTDATNEKLFF
size: few; J: TRBJ2-1; D: NA; V: TRBV20-1; DNA: TGCAGTGCTACGAACTCTGGGCGGTTTAGCGGTAGCGATAATGAGCAGTTCTTC; CDR3: CSATNSGRFSGSDNEQFF